This entry concerns a single T cell receptor beta chain. The antigen is unknown. For CDR3 and TCR beta VDJ profiling, genomic DNA was the template used. Via MiXCR, TCRdb re-called the reads, giving one row per CDR3 protein. The repertoire has some 120,000 distinct CDR3 sequences, approximately 36% of them found once; the top ten carry 2.6%. The data belong to a study of CD8+CD57+ T cells in acquired aplastic anemia. As for the study in general: Average DNA yield from sorted CD4+ and CD8+ cells was approximately 3 ug.

Before being chosen for sequencing, patients had shown CD8+CD57+ cell expansion by flow cytometry. The patients all had a severe acquired aplastic anemia diagnosis. No therapy had been given to the patients at the time of blood sampling. Trimming stripped 5 bases from V and 4 bases from J, with 13 bases between. CDR3 length: 14 amino acids. Germline assignment: CDR1 KGHDR and CDR2 SFDVKD. Study-level findings and limits: A set of approximately 29 CD8+ CDR3 sequences was shared between patients and controls, and these sequences appeared highly expressed in patients.

This rearrangement joins TRBV24-1 to TRBJ1-2; D is ambiguous. Sequences were obtained from sorted CD4+, CD8+, or CD8+CD57+ T cells (not recorded which) from PBMCs. This TCR was recovered from a human donor with aplastic anemia. The CDR3 nucleotides are TGTGCCACCAGTGCTGACGGACCATTCTATGGCTACACCTTC. As protein: CATSADGPFYGYTF.